The rows below give T cell receptor beta chains drawn from one sample of a study of blood T cell repertoires in COVID-19. TCRdb's table, derived via immunoSEQ multiplex PCR, lists solely in-frame clones and lacks some. The profile covers 150,000 to 200,000 clones, with about 81% appearing a single time and about 10% taken by the ten largest. Sequences were obtained from peripheral blood. Every receptor here comes from a man between 60 and 75 years old with active or convalescent COVID-19. The CDR3 runs from the conserved cysteine through the conserved F or W. Each record gives: J gene, clone size, D gene, V gene, CDR3 protein, CDR3 DNA. The D gene is left open where the match is weak. Some rows mark clone size as missing; the rest say once, few, many or name a class of expanded clone.

j_gene: TRBJ2-7; abundance: NA; d_gene: NA; v_gene: TRBV5-4; CDR3aa: CASSGTGTPIYEQYF; CDR3nt: TGTGCCAGCAGCGGGACCGGGACTCCTATTTACGAGCAGTACTTC
j_gene: TRBJ1-2; abundance: few; d_gene: TRBD1; v_gene: TRBV5-1; CDR3aa: CASRDRGKGGYTF; CDR3nt: TGCGCCAGCAGGGACAGGGGAAAGGGTGGCTACACCTTC
j_gene: TRBJ2-1; abundance: NA; d_gene: NA; v_gene: TRBV6-5; CDR3aa: CASRRQKGEQFF; CDR3nt: TGTGCCAGCAGGAGACAGAAGGGTGAGCAGTTCTTC
j_gene: TRBJ2-6; abundance: NA; d_gene: NA; v_gene: TRBV9; CDR3aa: CASSAHRELSSGANVLTF; CDR3nt: TGTGCCAGCAGCGCCCACAGGGAGCTAAGCTCTGGGGCCAACGTCCTGACTTTC
j_gene: TRBJ2-5; abundance: NA; d_gene: NA; v_gene: TRBV11-2; CDR3aa: CASSFRETQYF; CDR3nt: TGTGCCAGCAGCTTTCGAGAGACCCAGTACTTC
j_gene: TRBJ2-1; abundance: NA; d_gene: TRBD1; v_gene: TRBV2; CDR3aa: CASSLQGGEFNEQFF; CDR3nt: TGTGCCAGCAGTCTACAGGGGGGCGAGTTCAATGAGCAGTTCTTC
j_gene: TRBJ2-7; abundance: few; d_gene: NA; v_gene: TRBV18; CDR3aa: CASSSRGYEQYF; CDR3nt: TGTGCCAGCTCGAGTAGGGGCTACGAGCAGTACTTC
j_gene: TRBJ2-1; abundance: NA; d_gene: TRBD1; v_gene: TRBV12-3/TRBV12-4; CDR3aa: CASSLTAGGQFF; CDR3nt: TGTGCCAGCAGTTTAACGGCAGGGGGGCAGTTCTTC
j_gene: TRBJ2-7; abundance: NA; d_gene: NA; v_gene: TRBV6-1; CDR3aa: CASSESPGLSHEQYF; CDR3nt: TGTGCCAGCAGTGAATCGCCAGGTCTGAGCCACGAGCAGTACTTC
j_gene: TRBJ2-2; abundance: NA; d_gene: TRBD2; v_gene: TRBV5-5; CDR3aa: CASSHTGTSLNTGELFF; CDR3nt: TGTGCCAGCAGCCATACCGGGACTAGCCTAAACACCGGGGAGCTGTTTTTT
j_gene: TRBJ1-4; abundance: NA; d_gene: NA; v_gene: TRBV6-5; CDR3aa: CASRATGQSGKLFF; CDR3nt: TGTGCCAGCAGGGCAACGGGACAATCTGGAAAACTGTTTTTT
j_gene: TRBJ1-6; abundance: NA; d_gene: NA; v_gene: TRBV11-2; CDR3aa: CASSLQVSNSPLHF; CDR3nt: TGTGCCAGCAGCTTACAGGTCTCTAATTCACCCCTCCACTTT
j_gene: TRBJ1-3; abundance: NA; d_gene: TRBD1; v_gene: TRBV11-2; CDR3aa: CASSFQTGPGNTIYF; CDR3nt: TGTGCCAGCAGCTTTCAGACAGGGCCTGGAAACACCATATATTTT
j_gene: TRBJ2-1; abundance: NA; d_gene: NA; v_gene: TRBV10-1; CDR3aa: CASSQGTGEQFF; CDR3nt: TGCGCCAGCAGTCAGGGTACGGGTGAGCAGTTCTTC
j_gene: TRBJ2-2; abundance: once; d_gene: TRBD2; v_gene: TRBV9; CDR3aa: CASSVADGLAGGPVRSGELFF; CDR3nt: TGTGCCAGCAGCGTAGCCGACGGACTAGCGGGGGGGCCAGTTCGAAGCGGGGAGCTGTTTTTT
j_gene: TRBJ2-3; abundance: once; d_gene: TRBD2; v_gene: TRBV2; CDR3aa: CASSPREGTDTQYF; CDR3nt: TGTGCCAGCAGTCCCCGGGAGGGGACAGATACGCAGTATTTT
j_gene: TRBJ2-1; abundance: once; d_gene: TRBD2; v_gene: TRBV14; CDR3aa: CASSQDYRGAYNEQFF; CDR3nt: TGTGCCAGCAGCCAAGATTACCGGGGGGCCTACAATGAGCAGTTCTTC
j_gene: TRBJ1-2; abundance: NA; d_gene: NA; v_gene: TRBV14; CDR3aa: CASSQSRAYGYTF; CDR3nt: TGTGCCAGCAGCCAAAGCAGGGCCTATGGCTACACCTTC
j_gene: TRBJ1-2; abundance: once; d_gene: NA; v_gene: TRBV27; CDR3aa: CASSLVGQGSGYGYTF; CDR3nt: TGTGCCAGCAGTTTGGTGGGGCAGGGCAGTGGCTATGGCTACACCTTC
j_gene: TRBJ1-1; abundance: NA; d_gene: NA; v_gene: TRBV6-5; CDR3aa: CASSRSVNTEAFF; CDR3nt: TGTGCCAGCAGCCGGTCGGTGAACACTGAAGCTTTCTTT
j_gene: TRBJ2-5; abundance: NA; d_gene: NA; v_gene: TRBV7-6; CDR3aa: CASSFLDREGKTQYF; CDR3nt: TGTGCCAGCAGCTTCTTGGACAGGGAGGGAAAGACCCAGTACTTC
j_gene: TRBJ1-2; abundance: NA; d_gene: TRBD1; v_gene: TRBV5-6; CDR3aa: CASSLDTGTGGNYGYTF; CDR3nt: TGTGCCAGCAGCTTGGATACCGGGACAGGGGGGAACTATGGCTACACCTTC
j_gene: TRBJ2-7; abundance: NA; d_gene: NA; v_gene: TRBV6-5; CDR3aa: CASSSTLYEQYF; CDR3nt: TGTGCCAGCAGTTCGACACTCTACGAGCAGTACTTC
j_gene: TRBJ1-1; abundance: NA; d_gene: NA; v_gene: TRBV20-1; CDR3aa: CSARPSAEAFF; CDR3nt: TGCAGTGCTAGACCCTCTGCTGAAGCTTTCTTT
j_gene: TRBJ2-7; abundance: NA; d_gene: TRBD1; v_gene: TRBV15; CDR3aa: CATSRGGQAHEQYF; CDR3nt: TGTGCCACCAGCAGGGGGGGACAGGCCCACGAGCAGTACTTC
j_gene: TRBJ2-5; abundance: few; d_gene: NA; v_gene: TRBV5-4; CDR3aa: CASSQGLLETQYF; CDR3nt: TGTGCCAGCAGCCAGGGATTATTGGAGACCCAGTACTTC
j_gene: TRBJ2-3; abundance: few; d_gene: NA; v_gene: TRBV24-1; CDR3aa: CATSDFYDGAITDTQYF; CDR3nt: TGTGCCACCAGTGATTTCTACGACGGAGCAATCACAGATACGCAGTATTTT